In this sample, the clone carrying this T cell receptor beta chain turned up a few times. Its antigen is not identified. TCRdb re-called the 5' RACE reads through MiXCR, storing one row per CDR3 protein. The sample has 110,000 to 150,000 distinct CDR3 sequences, 25% seen once; the top ten hold approximately 25%. This sample was taken from a study of T-cell memory formation after mild COVID-19. Study-wide background: Each donor largely had its own TCR clusters. Findings and limits, study-wide: CD4+ bias marked clones expanding day 15 to 37, unlike balanced contracting clones.

After removal of 7 bases from V and 2 bases from J, the junction contained 9 bases not matched to a gene. Germline V lookup: CDR1 MGHRA, CDR2 YSYEKL. The CDR3 is 16 residues long. Input material: PBMCs or a T cell subset sorted from them (not recorded which). The rearrangement uses TRBV4-1 and TRBJ2-1, with TRBD2 matching 9 bases. This clonotype was obtained from an adult woman who had mild COVID-19 (a few samples of this study predate the infection). Cell type and time point are not known. This chain's CDR3 is CASTDISGGTYNEQFF. CDR3 nucleotides: TGCGCCAGCACCGATATTAGCGGGGGCACCTACAATGAGCAGTTCTTC.